One sample yielded the 11 T cell receptor beta chains listed below, sequenced in a study of memory CD4+ T cells and cytomegalovirus serostatus. Single viable CD3+CD4+CD8-CD45RO+ cells were sorted as the memory CD4+ T cells. This table comes from immunoSEQ multiplex PCR, and its TCRdb copy is limited to in-frame clones, with some not included. The sample has about 92,000 clones, under 90% seen once. The sample consisted of memory CD4+ T cells from blood. The receptors derive from an adult in good health and CMV-seropositive.

The chain uses TRBV29-1 and TRBJ2-3; 10 bases are shared with TRBD2. V dropped 4 bases and J dropped 0; count of bases not matched to a gene: 4. This CDR3 spans 15 amino acids. Germline V gene data show CDR1 as SQVTM and CDR2 as ANQGSEA. The CDR3 protein is CSVASLAGSTDTQYF. The CDR3 nucleotides read TGCAGCGTTGCCTCACTAGCGGGGAGCACAGATACGCAGTATTTT.

The genes are TRBV28 and TRBJ2-1; a possible D gene is TRBD2 (6 bases). Germline V gene sequence: CDR1 MDHEN, CDR2 SYDVKM. CDR3 length equals 13 residues. With 3 bases removed from V and 7 bases from J, the gap between germline ends came to 10 bases. The CDR3 sequence: CASSFGSLNEQFF. The CDR3 region has the DNA TGTGCCAGCAGTTTCGGGAGTTTGAATGAGCAGTTCTTC.

V is TRBV7-2 and J is TRBJ1-1, with TRBD1 identical over 8 bases. The CDR3 has 14 residues. The germline V gene has CDR1 SGHTA and CDR2 FQGNSA. The trim removed 5 bases at V and 5 bases at J, leaving 7 bases unmatched. CDR3: CASSGRQGRTEAFF. The CDR3 bases are TGTGCCAGCAGCGGAAGACAGGGGAGGACTGAAGCTTTCTTT.

The table lists this clone with a few counts. This rearrangement joins TRBV5-4 to TRBJ2-2; 9 nucleotides agree with TRBD1. V shed 4 bases and J 6 bases; nucleotides not matched to a gene: 10. In germline, CDR1 is SGHNT, CDR2 YYREEE (reference sequence). This CDR3 comprises 16 residues. The CDR3 spells CASSPSGTGRAGELFF. For the CDR3, the DNA is TGTGCCAGCAGCCCCTCCGGGACAGGGAGGGCCGGGGAGCTGTTTTTT.

This chain joins TRBV18 and TRBJ2-3; 10 nucleotides line up with TRBD1. V was clipped by 4 bases and J by 4 bases; unmatched bases: 5. Germline V gene lookup returns CDR1 KGHSH and CDR2 LQKENI. The CDR3 contains 15 residues. CDR3 DNA: TGTGCCAGCTCACGGGGACAGGGGAGCGCAGATACGCAGTATTTT. It is translated as CASSRGQGSADTQYF.

This chain links TRBV5-4 with TRBJ1-3; D not certain. The CDR3 covers 14 residues. Trimming removed 2 bases at V and 3 bases at J, with 9 bases between. CDR1 and CDR2 from the germline V gene are SGHNT and YYREEE (reference sequence). For the CDR3, the DNA is TGTGCCAGCAGCTTTAGCGGGGTTGGAAACACCATATATTTT. This sequence encodes CASSFSGVGNTIYF.

A remark on this clone: A read error may produce the germline difference seen at one junction end. The chain employs TRBV7-7 and TRBJ2-1, with TRBD2 matching over 13 bases. The CDR3 contains 18 residues. Germline V CDR1 and CDR2: SSHAT, FNYEAQ (reference sequence). The CDR3 here is CASSLRPGLAGTYNEQFF. The CDR3 nucleotides read TGTGCTAGCAGCTTGAGGCCGGGACTAGCGGGAACCTACAATGAGCAGTTCTTC.

There are a few counts of this clone. The chain is built from TRBV5-4 and TRBJ1-1; maybe TRBD1 (5 bases). The CDR3 runs 15 residues. Germline lookup yields CDR1 SGHNT and CDR2 YYREEE (reference sequence). V was clipped by 5 bases and J by 7 bases, with 21 bases between them. DNA for the CDR3: TGTGCCAGCAGGCAAGACAAGCACCGGGGCAATGAAGCTTTCTTT. It specifies CASRQDKHRGNEAFF.

The chain has TRBV6-1 and TRBJ2-7, with 9 bases aligning to TRBD2. This CDR3 spans 15 amino acids. From germline, CDR1 is MNHNS and CDR2 SASEGT. Germline trimming cut 7 bases from V and 3 bases from J; bases unmatched to any gene: 10. The CDR3 loop reads CASNLHSGSFYEQYF. CDR3 DNA sequence: TGTGCCAGCAACCTACATAGCGGGAGTTTCTACGAGCAGTACTTC.

V is TRBV6-1 and J is TRBJ1-1, with a possible D match to TRBD1 (5 bases). Germline CDR1 reads MNHNS; CDR2 reads SASEGT. The length of the CDR3 is 14 residues. The V end lost 7 bases, the J end lost 1 base, and 13 bases lay between the germline ends. The CDR3 protein is CASNLREENTEAFF. CDR3 coding DNA: TGTGCCAGCAACCTCAGGGAGGAGAACACTGAAGCTTTCTTT.

This clone was observed a handful of times. This chain links TRBV5-5 with TRBJ2-5; 13 bases agree with TRBD2. This CDR3 is 15 amino acids long. V lost 4 bases, J lost 5 bases, and 5 bases stayed unmatched. The germline gives CDR1 SGHKS, CDR2 YYEKEE (reference sequence). The CDR3 DNA reads as TGTGCCAGCAGCCCGACTAGCGGGAGGATGGAGACCCAGTACTTC. This encodes CASSPTSGRMETQYF.